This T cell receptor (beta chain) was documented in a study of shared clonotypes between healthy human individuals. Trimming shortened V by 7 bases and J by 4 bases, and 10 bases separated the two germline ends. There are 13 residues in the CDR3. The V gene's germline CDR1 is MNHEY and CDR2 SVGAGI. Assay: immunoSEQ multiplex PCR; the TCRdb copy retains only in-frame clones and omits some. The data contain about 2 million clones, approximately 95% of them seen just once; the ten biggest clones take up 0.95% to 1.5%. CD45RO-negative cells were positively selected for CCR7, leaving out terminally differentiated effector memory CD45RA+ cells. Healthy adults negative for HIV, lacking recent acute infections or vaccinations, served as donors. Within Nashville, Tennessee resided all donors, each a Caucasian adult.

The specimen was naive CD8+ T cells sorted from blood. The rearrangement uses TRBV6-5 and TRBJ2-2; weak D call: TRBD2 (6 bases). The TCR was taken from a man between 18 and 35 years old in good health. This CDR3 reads CASTGTGTGELFF. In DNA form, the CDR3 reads TGTGCCAGCACCGGGACTGGCACCGGGGAGCTGTTTTTT.